This T cell receptor (beta chain) derives from a study of T cells in women clearing cervical HPV infection. Study-wide context: Blood came at first lesion visit for cases, post-clearance for controls.

Comment on this clone: The read comes to an end 3 residues before the CDR3 does, leaving the germline J gene to fill in the end.

Germline CDR1 reads SGHTA; CDR2 reads FQGNSA. This CDR3 is 14 amino acids long. TCR beta CDR3 amplified by multiplex PCR from approximately 1,100 ng genomic DNA. Measured with immunoSEQ multiplex PCR; TCRdb has only the in-frame clones, and not every one. This table lists some 20,000 clones. The TCR was taken from a woman between 18 and 75 years old with a cervical HPV16 infection that either progressed to CIN3+ or cleared (not recorded which). Material: blood buffy coat. V and J are TRBV7-2 and TRBJ1-2; the D gene is possibly TRBD1 (6 bases). CDR3 sequence: CASSLPAGVNIYTF. CDR3 DNA, as far as it was read: TGTGCCAGCAGCTTACCCGCAGGGGTAAACATC.